A selection of T cell receptor beta chains follows, all from one sample in a study of T cell repertoires in cytomegalovirus infection. Using its own MiXCR run on the reads, TCRdb lists one record per CDR3 protein. Here the sample spans around 330,000 distinct CDR3 sequences, 17% being singletons. The sequencing input was PBMCs. All receptors come from a human donor in good health (CMV status not recorded). Some clones in this sample may be carry-over from other donors' samples. CDR3s include the opening cysteine and the closing phenylalanine or tryptophan. A D gene is named only where the DNA matches it firmly. Part of the rows lack a size; the others show once, few, many or a class for expanded clones.

abundance	j_gene	d_gene	v_gene	CDR3aa	CDR3nt
few	TRBJ2-1	TRBD2	TRBV5-1	CASTYVRGGDNEQFF	TGCGCCAGCACCTACGTGCGGGGGGGAGACAATGAGCAGTTCTTC
many	TRBJ2-7	TRBD1	TRBV7-7	CASSPTRDRGLCEQYF	TGTGCTAGCAGCCCCACCCGTGACAGGGGGCTCTGCGAGCAGTACTTC
many	TRBJ2-7	.	TRBV7-2	CASSLAGNPYEQYF	TGTGCCAGCAGCTTAGCTGGGAACCCTTACGAGCAGTACTTC
many	TRBJ2-5	TRBD2	TRBV7-6	CASSSTGTSGGRTQYF	TGTGCCAGCAGCTCAACCGGGACTAGCGGGGGCAGGACCCAGTACTTC
.	TRBJ2-5	TRBD2	TRBV4-2	CASSPYNMASGGEDQETQYF	TGTGCCAGCAGCCCATACAATATGGCTAGCGGGGGGGAAGATCAAGAGACCCAGTACTTC
many	TRBJ2-2	.	TRBV12-3/TRBV12-4	CASSLQGGTGELFF	TGTGCCAGCAGTTTGCAGGGGGGCACCGGGGAGCTGTTTTTT
many	TRBJ1-5	.	TRBV6-1	CASSEAPGAQNQPQHF	TGTGCCAGCAGTGAAGCGCCGGGGGCACAAAATCAGCCCCAGCATTTT
.	TRBJ1-3	.	TRBV7-9	CASSPNGNTIYF	TGTGCCAGCAGCCCCAATGGAAACACCATATATTTT
many	TRBJ2-3	.	TRBV24-1	CATSTQLSTDTQYF	TGTGCCACCAGCACCCAGCTCTCCACAGATACGCAGTATTTT
few	TRBJ2-1	.	TRBV20-1	CSARDRDKADEQFF	TGCAGTGCTAGAGATAGGGACAAGGCAGATGAGCAGTTCTTC
.	TRBJ2-2	.	TRBV29-1	CSVVTGNTGELFF	TGCAGCGTCGTGACAGGGAACACCGGGGAGCTGTTTTTT
many	TRBJ2-1	.	TRBV7-2	CASSSTAQGEQFF	TGTGCCAGCAGCTCAACCGCGCAGGGGGAGCAGTTCTTC
many	TRBJ2-1	.	TRBV12-3/TRBV12-4	CASTGRGSRAKNEQFF	TGTGCCAGCACCGGTCGTGGGTCAAGGGCCAAGAATGAGCAGTTCTTC
few	TRBJ1-4	.	TRBV27	CASSLMRTGGEKLFF	TGTGCCAGCAGTTTAATGCGGACGGGGGGGGAAAAACTGTTTTTT
few	TRBJ2-3	TRBD2	TRBV28	CASSLPLGTSGGAGTDTQYF	TGTGCCAGCAGTTTACCCCTCGGGACTAGCGGGGGGGCGGGAACAGATACGCAGTATTTT
.	TRBJ2-7	.	TRBV12-3/TRBV12-4	CASSSNRVEQYF	TGTGCCAGCAGTTCGAACAGGGTAGAGCAGTACTTC
many	TRBJ1-6	.	TRBV6-6	CASVTGTFNSPLHF	TGTGCCAGCGTCACCGGGACCTTTAATTCACCCCTCCACTTT
.	TRBJ1-1	.	TRBV29-1	CSVGKEKNTEAFF	TGCAGCGTTGGTAAGGAAAAGAACACTGAAGCTTTCTTT
many	TRBJ1-5	.	TRBV19	CASTPPGTGLSQPQHF	TGTGCCAGTACCCCCCCTGGTACAGGGTTAAGCCAGCCCCAGCATTTT
.	TRBJ2-2	TRBD1	TRBV28	CASRGTGGTGELFF	TGTGCCAGCCGGGGGACAGGGGGCACCGGGGAGCTGTTTTTT